The source of this TCR beta chain is a study of post-analysis software for immune sequencing data. Study-wide findings and caveats: Roughly 5 TRBV segments, TRBV5-6, TRBV5-1 and TRBV20-1 among them, were found more frequent in patients than controls.

Tagging with unique molecular identifiers was a feature of the TCR beta cDNA libraries. TCRdb used MiXCR to reprocess the PCR reads, holding one entry per CDR3 protein. The sample includes around 400,000 distinct CDR3 sequences, roughly 35% of them seen just once. With respect to this clonotype: Its antigen is still unknown.

This CDR3 comprises 16 residues. V lost 4 bases to trimming and J lost 4 bases, with 18 bases between them. Per the germline V gene, CDR1 is KGHDR and CDR2 is SFDVKD. The chain combines TRBV24-1 with TRBJ2-5, with D possibly matching TRBD2 (6 bases). This sequence was found in a girl between 10 and 17 years old with multiple sclerosis. Sequences were obtained from blood. This CDR3 is CATSDAGTNGGETQYF. CDR3 DNA sequence: TGTGCCACCAGTGACGCGGGGACGAACGGAGGAGAGACCCAGTACTTC.